These T cell receptor beta chains were read from a single sample in a study of blood T cell repertoires in COVID-19. Data came from immunoSEQ multiplex PCR; TCRdb stores just in-frame clones and leaves some out. The sample shows roughly 38,000 clones, around 87% of them seen only once. Sequenced sample: peripheral blood. Source of these receptors: a man in his forties or fifties in a cohort sampled during active COVID-19. The CDR3 runs from the conserved cysteine through the conserved F or W. D genes are given only for firm matches. Part of the rows lack a size; the others show once, few, many or a class for expanded clones.

clone_size: .; cdr3_length: 14; v_call: TRBV2; j_call: TRBJ2-1; d_call: TRBD2; cdr3_nt: TGTGCCAGCTCAGGCGGGGGGGCTTACAATGAGCAGTTCTTC; cdr3_aa: CASSGGGAYNEQFF
clone_size: .; cdr3_length: 11; v_call: TRBV24-1; j_call: TRBJ1-1; d_call: .; cdr3_nt: TGTGCCATCCAGGACTTGACTGAAGCTTTCTTT; cdr3_aa: CAIQDLTEAFF
clone_size: .; cdr3_length: 15; v_call: TRBV11-2; j_call: TRBJ1-1; d_call: .; cdr3_nt: TGTGCCAGCAGCGAGTCGACAGGCATGAACACTGAAGCTTTCTTT; cdr3_aa: CASSESTGMNTEAFF
clone_size: .; cdr3_length: 14; v_call: TRBV11-3; j_call: TRBJ1-1; d_call: .; cdr3_nt: TGTGCCAGCAGCCTGACAGCCCTGAACACTGAAGCTTTCTTT; cdr3_aa: CASSLTALNTEAFF
clone_size: .; cdr3_length: 13; v_call: TRBV11-2; j_call: TRBJ1-3; d_call: TRBD1; cdr3_nt: TGTGCCAGCAACAGACAGGGTGGGTGGACCATATATTTT; cdr3_aa: CASNRQGGWTIYF
clone_size: .; cdr3_length: 14; v_call: TRBV5-6; j_call: TRBJ2-5; d_call: TRBD2; cdr3_nt: TGTGCCAGCAGCGACCGGGGCGGGAGTGAGACCCAGTACTTC; cdr3_aa: CASSDRGGSETQYF
clone_size: .; cdr3_length: 12; v_call: TRBV6-5; j_call: TRBJ1-1; d_call: .; cdr3_nt: TGTGCCAGCAGTTACTCGGCAGGGGAAGCTTTCTTT; cdr3_aa: CASSYSAGEAFF
clone_size: .; cdr3_length: 16; v_call: TRBV6-1; j_call: TRBJ2-2; d_call: TRBD1; cdr3_nt: TGTGCCAGCAGTGACCGGGACAGGGGTAACACCGGGGAGCTGTTTTTT; cdr3_aa: CASSDRDRGNTGELFF
clone_size: .; cdr3_length: 15; v_call: TRBV27; j_call: TRBJ2-1; d_call: .; cdr3_nt: TGTGCCAGCAGGAGAATTGGGGGGGCGGAGGATGAGCAGTTCTTC; cdr3_aa: CASRRIGGAEDEQFF
clone_size: .; cdr3_length: 14; v_call: TRBV19; j_call: TRBJ1-3; d_call: TRBD1; cdr3_nt: TGTGCCAGTAGTATCGGGACAGGGGGAAACACCATATATTTT; cdr3_aa: CASSIGTGGNTIYF
clone_size: .; cdr3_length: 19; v_call: TRBV24-1; j_call: TRBJ2-2; d_call: TRBD2; cdr3_nt: TGTGCCACCAGTGACTACGGACTAGCGGGAGGGAGGTCCGGCGGGGAGCTGTTTTTT; cdr3_aa: CATSDYGLAGGRSGGELFF
clone_size: large; cdr3_length: 15; v_call: TRBV5-1; j_call: TRBJ2-3; d_call: TRBD2; cdr3_nt: TGCGCCAGCATCCAACGCACTAGCGGCACAGATACGCAGTATTTT; cdr3_aa: CASIQRTSGTDTQYF
clone_size: .; cdr3_length: 11; v_call: TRBV6-2/TRBV6-3; j_call: TRBJ1-2; d_call: .; cdr3_nt: TGTGCCAGCAGTTACTCGAGTGGCTACACCTTC; cdr3_aa: CASSYSSGYTF
clone_size: .; cdr3_length: 15; v_call: TRBV5-6; j_call: TRBJ1-6; d_call: TRBD1; cdr3_nt: TGTGCCAGCTGGACGTTCGGGACAGATAATTCACCCCTCCACTTT; cdr3_aa: CASWTFGTDNSPLHF
clone_size: .; cdr3_length: 14; v_call: TRBV9; j_call: TRBJ2-2; d_call: TRBD1; cdr3_nt: TGTGCCAGCAGCCCGACAGGGGTCACCGGGGAGCTGTTTTTT; cdr3_aa: CASSPTGVTGELFF
clone_size: .; cdr3_length: 15; v_call: TRBV10-3; j_call: TRBJ2-1; d_call: TRBD2; cdr3_nt: TGTGCCATCAGTACGGTAGCGGGGGGTTTCTATGAGCAGTTCTTC; cdr3_aa: CAISTVAGGFYEQFF
clone_size: .; cdr3_length: 12; v_call: TRBV19; j_call: TRBJ1-1; d_call: .; cdr3_nt: TGTGCCAGTAATACAGGGAGCACTGAAGCTTTCTTT; cdr3_aa: CASNTGSTEAFF